A single sample gave rise to the 21 T cell receptor beta chains below, sequenced in a study of shared clonotypes between healthy human individuals. Produced via immunoSEQ multiplex PCR; TCRdb's table is partial and in-frame only. The repertoire holds roughly 490,000 clones, with 75% to 85% as singletons. Sequencing was carried out using PBMCs. The source is a woman in her forties in good health. Some clones in this sample may be carry-over from other donors' samples.

The V and J genes are TRBV16 and TRBJ1-1; the D gene is possibly TRBD1 (6 bases). Germline V gene sequence: CDR1 KGHSY, CDR2 FQNENV. CDR3 length: 15 amino acids. The V and J ends lost 9 bases and 1 base respectively, with 18 bases between them. Written as DNA, the CDR3 is TGTGCCAGTCCCCCCTGGGGGCAGGGGAACACTGAAGCTTTCTTT. This encodes CASPPWGQGNTEAFF.

The DNA for the CDR3 is TGTGCCAGCAGTTTAACGGCCTCTAGGGAGCAGTACTTC. Its protein is CASSLTASREQYF. This chain uses TRBV28 with TRBJ2-7, with unresolved D. Germline CDR1 is MDHEN and CDR2 is SYDVKM. The CDR3 totals 13 residues. Deletions cut 2 bases from V and 7 bases from J, with 12 bases between. The full variable domain, with the rest looked up from reference TRBV28 and TRBJ2-7, is DVKVTQSSRYLVKRTGEKVFLECVQDMDHENMFWYRQDPGLGLRLIYFSYDVKMKEKGDIPEGYSVSREKKERFSLILESASTNQTSMYLCASSLTASREQYFGPGTRLTVT.

V usage is TRBV2 and J usage is TRBJ2-1; D tentatively fits TRBD1 or TRBD2 (5 bases each). This CDR3 region has 12 residues. The germline gives CDR1 SNHLY, CDR2 FYNNEI. Trimming left V 6 bases short and J 7 bases short, with 10 bases between. In DNA, the CDR3 is TGTGCCAGCAGGGGGGTTGGGAATGAGCAGTTCTTC. Translating it yields CASRGVGNEQFF.

This rearrangement joins TRBV29-1 to TRBJ2-5, with D hard to call. Germline V lookup: CDR1 SQVTM, CDR2 ANQGSEA. CDR3 length equals 11 residues. Trimming stripped 6 bases from V and 1 base from J, with 6 bases between. The CDR3 nucleotides read TGCAGCGTAGCTCCCCAAGAGACCCAGTACTTC. Protein sequence: CSVAPQETQYF. Combining the CDR3 with reference TRBV29-1 and TRBJ2-5 gives the whole variable domain SAVISQKPSRDICQRGTSLTIQCQVDSQVTMMFWYRQQPGQSLTLIATANQGSEATYESGFVIDKFPISRPNLTFSTLTVSNMSPEDSSIYLCSVAPQETQYFGPGTRLLVL.

The chain is built from TRBV10-3 and TRBJ1-5; TRBD1 might be the D (6 bases). Trimming shortened V by 4 bases and J by 5 bases, and 12 bases separated the two germline ends. Germline CDR1 is ENHRY and CDR2 is SYGVKD. CDR3 length: 14 amino acids. In DNA, the CDR3 is TGTGCCATCAGTGTCGAGGGGGGCGATCAGCCCCAGCATTTT. It yields the protein CAISVEGGDQPQHF.

This clone is a singleton in its sample. The V gene is TRBV6-5, the J gene TRBJ2-4; D is unclear. The CDR3 spans 11 residues. Germline V gene sequence: CDR1 MNHEY, CDR2 SVGAGI. Between the trimmed V and J ends, which lost 9 bases and 6 bases, there was a span of 9 bases. This CDR3 is CASHRGNIQYF. CDR3 nucleotides: TGTGCCAGTCACCGAGGAAACATTCAGTACTTC.

There are a few counts of this clone. The V gene is TRBV25-1, the J gene TRBJ1-1; maybe TRBD1 (5 bases). The CDR3 is made up of 13 amino acids. Trimming took 4 bases from V and 1 from J, leaving 7 bases between them. CDR1 is MGHDK and CDR2 is SYGVNS in the germline V gene. The CDR3, as DNA: TGTGCCAGCAGTGCTCAGGGGAACACTGAAGCTTTCTTT. This codes for CASSAQGNTEAFF.

This rearrangement joins TRBV6-1 to TRBJ2-6; tentatively, D is TRBD2 (5 bases). CDR1 and CDR2 (germline): MNHNS, SASEGT. V lost 3 bases to trimming and J lost 3 bases, with 6 bases between them. The length of the CDR3 is 14 residues. This chain's CDR3 is CASSDGGGANVLTF. The CDR3, as DNA: TGTGCCAGCAGTGACGGAGGTGGGGCCAACGTCCTGACTTTC.

The CDR3 reads CATGSELNYGYTF. For the CDR3, the DNA is TGTGCGACAGGGAGCGAACTTAACTATGGCTACACCTTC. The V and J genes are TRBV19 and TRBJ1-2; 7 bases match TRBD1. The CDR3 runs to 13 residues. Germline V CDR1 and CDR2: LNHDA, SQIVND (reference sequence).

V is TRBV5-1 and J is TRBJ1-5; TRBD1 matches at 9 bases. The CDR3 totals 18 residues. From germline, CDR1 is SGHRS and CDR2 YFSETQ. V shed 0 bases, J shed 4 bases, and the junction held 11 bases outside the gene matches. The CDR3 DNA reads TGCGCCAGCAGCTTGGGGGTTCTGGACAGGGGTTCTAATCAGCCCCAGCATTTT. Its translation is CASSLGVLDRGSNQPQHF.

V gene TRBV14 combines with J gene TRBJ2-7, with D hard to call. There are 12 residues in the CDR3. Deletions cut 5 bases from V and 4 bases from J, with 9 bases between. Germline V CDR1 and CDR2: SGHDN, FVKESK. DNA for the CDR3: TGTGCCAGCAGCACAGTGGATTACGAGCAGTACTTC. Residues: CASSTVDYEQYF.

This rearrangement joins TRBV5-1 to TRBJ2-7, with D perhaps matching TRBD2 (5 bases). Trimming took 1 base from V and 5 from J, leaving 13 bases between them. The CDR3 covers 14 residues. Looked up from germline, CDR1 is SGHRS and CDR2 is YFSETQ. The DNA of the CDR3 is TGCGCCAGCAGCTTGCGACCGGGAACCGACGAGCAGTACTTC. It codes for CASSLRPGTDEQYF.

The chain combines TRBV27 with TRBJ2-7, with 9 bases fitting TRBD1. The V and J ends lost 7 bases and 8 bases, in that order; junction bases with no gene match: 15. There are 15 residues in the CDR3. Germline values: CDR1 MNHEY, CDR2 SMNVEV (reference sequence). This CDR3 is CASKQGAGLRFKQYF. In DNA, the CDR3 is TGTGCCAGCAAACAGGGGGCAGGCCTTCGCTTTAAGCAGTACTTC.

In this sample, this clone turned up once. This sample also contains other DNA sequences that code for the same CDR3. This sequence joins TRBV15 and TRBJ1-2; no firm D call. The germline gives CDR1 LNHNV, CDR2 YYDKDF (reference sequence). With 0 bases removed from V and 4 bases from J, the gap between germline ends came to 6 bases. The CDR3 sequence is 13 residues long. The CDR3 here is CATSRDGVYGYTF. CDR3 bases: TGTGCCACCAGCAGAGACGGGGTCTATGGCTACACCTTC.

As for this clone: A read error may be the cause here, since a much bigger clone is one base away. V usage is TRBV28 and J usage is TRBJ1-1; D gene unclear. Germline CDR1 MDHEN, CDR2 SYDVKM. Trimming stripped 6 bases from V and 4 bases from J, with 6 bases between. This CDR3 has 11 amino acids. The CDR3 bases are TGTGCCAGCAGGGAGGGCACTGAAGCTTTCTTT. Translation: CASREGTEAFF. The whole variable domain, remainder taken from reference TRBV28 and TRBJ1-1, is DVKVTQSSRYLVKRTGEKVFLECVQDMDHENMFWYRQDPGLGLRLIYFSYDVKMKEKGDIPEGYSVSREKKERFSLILESASTNQTSMYLCASREGTEAFFGQGTRLTVV.

The rearrangement joins TRBV10-3 to TRBJ2-5; TRBD2 might be the D (7 bases). This CDR3 contains 13 residues. V gave up 8 bases and J gave up 2 bases, with 12 bases separating them. Germline-derived CDR1 and CDR2 are ENHRY and SYGVKD. The CDR3 protein is CAIGGAGQETQYF. CDR3 bases: TGTGCCATCGGGGGGGCGGGACAAGAGACCCAGTACTTC.

This clone was seen a handful of times. The J gene is TRBJ2-3, the V gene TRBV7-9; 10 bases are shared with TRBD2. V was clipped by 5 bases and J by 4 bases; unmatched bases: 6. The CDR3 covers 15 residues. CDR1 is SEHNR and CDR2 is FQNEAQ in the germline V gene (reference sequence). CDR3 DNA sequence: TGTGCCAGCAGCATAACCGGGACTAGCGCAGATACGCAGTATTTT. Protein product: CASSITGTSADTQYF.

V usage is TRBV7-8 and J usage is TRBJ2-1, with D uncertain. V was clipped by 4 bases and J by 6 bases, with 7 bases between them. The CDR3 is 12 amino acids. Germline V CDR1 and CDR2: SGHVS, FQNEAQ. The CDR3 nucleotides are TGTGCCAGCAGCTCATACAGCAATGAGCAGTTCTTC. Residues: CASSSYSNEQFF. The complete variable domain, with remaining parts taken from reference TRBV7-8 and TRBJ2-1, reads GAGVSQSPRYKVAKRGQDVALRCDPISGHVSLFWYQQALGQGPEFLTYFQNEAQLDKSGLPSDRFFAERPEGSVSTLKIQRTQQEDSAVYLCASSSYSNEQFFGPGTRLTVL.

This chain uses TRBV27 with TRBJ1-2; 9 bases are a match to TRBD1. V was pared by 0 bases and J by 10 bases, with 3 bases of the junction left unmatched. This CDR3 contains 13 residues. Germline loops: CDR1 MNHEY, CDR2 SMNVEV (reference sequence). The CDR3 sequence is CASSLSTGGDYTF. DNA for the CDR3: TGTGCCAGCAGTTTATCGACAGGGGGAGACTACACCTTC.

The V call is TRBV19, the J call TRBJ2-5; D perhaps matches TRBD1 (5 bases). Germline assignment: CDR1 LNHDA and CDR2 SQIVND (reference sequence). Trimming stripped 4 bases from V and 3 bases from J, with 18 bases between. The CDR3 has 16 amino acids. The CDR3 sequence: CASSTPTAVGKETQYF. Here the CDR3 DNA reads TGTGCCAGTAGTACGCCGACAGCCGTGGGTAAAGAGACCCAGTACTTC.

The chain has TRBV15 and TRBJ1-5; D is ambiguous. Trimming stripped 5 bases from V and 9 bases from J, with 8 bases between. Germline CDR1 is LNHNV and CDR2 is YYDKDF (reference sequence). The CDR3 length is 11 residues. The CDR3 region is CATSAPGPQHF. Here the CDR3 DNA reads TGTGCCACCAGCGCCCCTGGGCCCCAGCATTTT.